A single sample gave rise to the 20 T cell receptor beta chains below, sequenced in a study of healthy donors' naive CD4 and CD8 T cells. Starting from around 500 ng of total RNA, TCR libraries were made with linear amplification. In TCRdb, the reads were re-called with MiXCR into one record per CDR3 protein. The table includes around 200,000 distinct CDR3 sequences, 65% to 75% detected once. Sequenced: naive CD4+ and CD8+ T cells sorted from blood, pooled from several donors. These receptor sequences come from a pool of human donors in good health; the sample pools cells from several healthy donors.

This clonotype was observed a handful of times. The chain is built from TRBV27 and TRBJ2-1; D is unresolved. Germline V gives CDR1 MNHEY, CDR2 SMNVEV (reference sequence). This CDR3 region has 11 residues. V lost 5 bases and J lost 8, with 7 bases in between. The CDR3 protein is CASSGWDEQFF. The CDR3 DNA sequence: TGTGCCAGCAGTGGTTGGGATGAGCAGTTCTTC.

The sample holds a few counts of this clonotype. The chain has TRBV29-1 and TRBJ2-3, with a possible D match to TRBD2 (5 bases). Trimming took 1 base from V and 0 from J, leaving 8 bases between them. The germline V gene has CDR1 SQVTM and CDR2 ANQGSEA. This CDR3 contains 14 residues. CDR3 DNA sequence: TGCAGCGTTGAAGCGGGAACTAGCACAGATACGCAGTATTTT. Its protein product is CSVEAGTSTDTQYF.

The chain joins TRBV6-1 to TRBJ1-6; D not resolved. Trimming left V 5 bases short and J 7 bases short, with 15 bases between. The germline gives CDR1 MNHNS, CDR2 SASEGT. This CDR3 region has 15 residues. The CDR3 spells CASSLREFQNSPLHF. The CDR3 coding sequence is TGTGCCAGCAGTTTGAGAGAATTTCAAAATTCACCCCTCCACTTT.

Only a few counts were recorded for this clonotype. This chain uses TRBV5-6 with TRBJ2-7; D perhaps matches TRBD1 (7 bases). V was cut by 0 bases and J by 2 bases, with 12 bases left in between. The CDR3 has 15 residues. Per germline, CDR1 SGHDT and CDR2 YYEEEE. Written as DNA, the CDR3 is TGTGCCAGCAGCTTGGGGCAGGGGGAGGCCTACGAGCAGTACTTC. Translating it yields CASSLGQGEAYEQYF.

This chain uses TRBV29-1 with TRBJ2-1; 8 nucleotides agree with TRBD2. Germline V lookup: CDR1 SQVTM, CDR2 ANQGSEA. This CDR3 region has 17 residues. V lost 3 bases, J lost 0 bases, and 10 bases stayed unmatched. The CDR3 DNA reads TGCAGCGTTGAGGGGACTAGGTTATCGGGCTCCTACAATGAGCAGTTCTTC. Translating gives CSVEGTRLSGSYNEQFF.

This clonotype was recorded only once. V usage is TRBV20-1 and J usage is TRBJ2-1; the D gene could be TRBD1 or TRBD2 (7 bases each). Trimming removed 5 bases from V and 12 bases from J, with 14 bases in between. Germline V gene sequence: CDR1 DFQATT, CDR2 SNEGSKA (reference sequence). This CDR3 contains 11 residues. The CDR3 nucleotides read TGCAGTGCTGGAACAGGGGAGGGGCAGTTCTTC. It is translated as CSAGTGEGQFF.

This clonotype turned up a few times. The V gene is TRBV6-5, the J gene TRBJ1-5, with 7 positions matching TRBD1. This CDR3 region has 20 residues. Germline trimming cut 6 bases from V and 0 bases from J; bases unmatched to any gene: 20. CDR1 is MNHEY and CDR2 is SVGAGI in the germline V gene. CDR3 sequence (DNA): TGTGCCAGCAGATCCCGGAGGACTTCTGGACAGGCCTATAGCAATCAGCCCCAGCATTTT. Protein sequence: CASRSRRTSGQAYSNQPQHF.

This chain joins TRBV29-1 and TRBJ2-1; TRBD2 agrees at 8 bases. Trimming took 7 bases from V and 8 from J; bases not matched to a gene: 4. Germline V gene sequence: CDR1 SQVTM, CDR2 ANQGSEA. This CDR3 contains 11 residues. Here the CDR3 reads CSGRTSHEQFF. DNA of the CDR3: TGCAGCGGCAGGACTAGCCATGAGCAGTTCTTC.

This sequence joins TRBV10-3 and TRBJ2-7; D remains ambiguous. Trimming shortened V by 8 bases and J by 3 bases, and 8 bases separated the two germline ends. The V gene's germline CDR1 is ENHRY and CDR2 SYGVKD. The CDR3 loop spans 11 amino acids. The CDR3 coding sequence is TGTGCCATCTGGGCTGACTACGAGCAGTACTTC. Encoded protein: CAIWADYEQYF.

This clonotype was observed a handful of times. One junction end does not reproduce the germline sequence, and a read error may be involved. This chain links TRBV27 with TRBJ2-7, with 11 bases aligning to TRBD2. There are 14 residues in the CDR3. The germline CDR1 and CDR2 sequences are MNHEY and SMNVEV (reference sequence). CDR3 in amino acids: CAGRALAGAIEQYF. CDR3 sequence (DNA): TGTGCCGGCAGGGCACTAGCGGGAGCAATTGAGCAGTACTTC.

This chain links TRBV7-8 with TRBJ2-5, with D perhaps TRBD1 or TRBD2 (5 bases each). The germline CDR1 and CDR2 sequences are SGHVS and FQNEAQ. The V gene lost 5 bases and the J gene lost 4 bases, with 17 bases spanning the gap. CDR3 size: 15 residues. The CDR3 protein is CASSLITGLGETQYF. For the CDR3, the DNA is TGTGCCAGCAGCCTAATAACGGGGCTTGGAGAGACCCAGTACTTC.

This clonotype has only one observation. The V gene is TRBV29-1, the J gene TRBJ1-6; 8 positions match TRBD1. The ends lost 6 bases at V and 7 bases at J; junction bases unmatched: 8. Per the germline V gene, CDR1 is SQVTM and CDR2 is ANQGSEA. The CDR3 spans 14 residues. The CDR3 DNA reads TGCAGCGTACTAGACAGGGGTGGAAATTCACCCCTCCACTTT. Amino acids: CSVLDRGGNSPLHF.

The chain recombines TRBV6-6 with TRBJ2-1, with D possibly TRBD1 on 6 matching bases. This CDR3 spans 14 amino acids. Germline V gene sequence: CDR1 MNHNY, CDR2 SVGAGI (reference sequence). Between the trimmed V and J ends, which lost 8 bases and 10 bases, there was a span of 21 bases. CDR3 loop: CASGPLGQRTEQFF. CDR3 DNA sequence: TGTGCCAGCGGCCCACTAGGACAGCGGACCGAGCAGTTCTTC.

The CDR3 here is CASSLEFAGGPPLHF. In nucleotides, the CDR3 is TGTGCCAGCAGCTTAGAGTTCGCAGGGGGCCCACCCCTCCACTTT. This chain links TRBV7-8 with TRBJ1-6; 8 nucleotides agree with TRBD1. Germline V CDR1 and CDR2: SGHVS, FQNEAQ. CDR3 length equals 15 residues. J gave up 11 bases and V 1 base, and 7 bases lay outside the gene matches.

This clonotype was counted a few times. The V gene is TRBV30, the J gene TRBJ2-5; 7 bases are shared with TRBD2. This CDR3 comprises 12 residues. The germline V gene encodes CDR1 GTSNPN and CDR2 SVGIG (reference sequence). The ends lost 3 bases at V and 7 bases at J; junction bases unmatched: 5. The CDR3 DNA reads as TGTGCCTGGAGCGGGGGGTTGGGGACCCAGTACTTC. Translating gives CAWSGGLGTQYF.

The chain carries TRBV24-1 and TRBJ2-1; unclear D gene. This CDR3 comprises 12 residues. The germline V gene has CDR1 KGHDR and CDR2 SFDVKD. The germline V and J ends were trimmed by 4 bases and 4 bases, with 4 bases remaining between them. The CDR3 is CATSDDYNEQFF. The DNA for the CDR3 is TGTGCCACCAGTGACGATTACAATGAGCAGTTCTTC.

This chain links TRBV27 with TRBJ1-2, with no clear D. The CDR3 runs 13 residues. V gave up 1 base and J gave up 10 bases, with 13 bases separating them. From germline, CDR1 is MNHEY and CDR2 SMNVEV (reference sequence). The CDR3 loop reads CASSLWPDGTYTF. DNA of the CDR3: TGTGCCAGCAGTTTATGGCCGGACGGTACCTACACCTTC.

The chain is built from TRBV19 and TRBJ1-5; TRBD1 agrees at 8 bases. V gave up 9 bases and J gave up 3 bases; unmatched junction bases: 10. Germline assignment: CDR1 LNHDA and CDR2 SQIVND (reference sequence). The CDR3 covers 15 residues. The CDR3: CARIRGQGNNQPQHF. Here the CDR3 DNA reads TGTGCCAGGATCAGGGGGCAAGGAAACAATCAGCCCCAGCATTTT.

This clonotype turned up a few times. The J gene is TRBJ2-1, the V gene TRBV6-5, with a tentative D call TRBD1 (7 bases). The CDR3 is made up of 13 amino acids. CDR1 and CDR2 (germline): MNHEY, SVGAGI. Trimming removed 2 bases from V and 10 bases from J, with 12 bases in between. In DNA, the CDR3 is TGTGCCAGCAGTTACGGAGGGGGCGGAGAGCAGTTCTTC. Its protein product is CASSYGGGGEQFF.

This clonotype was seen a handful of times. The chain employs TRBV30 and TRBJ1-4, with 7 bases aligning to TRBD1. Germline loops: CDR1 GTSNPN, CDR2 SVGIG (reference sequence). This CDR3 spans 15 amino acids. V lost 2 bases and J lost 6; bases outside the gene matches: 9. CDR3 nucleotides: TGTGCCTGGAGTATGGGGGCACAGGGGTATGAAAAACTGTTTTTT. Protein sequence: CAWSMGAQGYEKLFF.